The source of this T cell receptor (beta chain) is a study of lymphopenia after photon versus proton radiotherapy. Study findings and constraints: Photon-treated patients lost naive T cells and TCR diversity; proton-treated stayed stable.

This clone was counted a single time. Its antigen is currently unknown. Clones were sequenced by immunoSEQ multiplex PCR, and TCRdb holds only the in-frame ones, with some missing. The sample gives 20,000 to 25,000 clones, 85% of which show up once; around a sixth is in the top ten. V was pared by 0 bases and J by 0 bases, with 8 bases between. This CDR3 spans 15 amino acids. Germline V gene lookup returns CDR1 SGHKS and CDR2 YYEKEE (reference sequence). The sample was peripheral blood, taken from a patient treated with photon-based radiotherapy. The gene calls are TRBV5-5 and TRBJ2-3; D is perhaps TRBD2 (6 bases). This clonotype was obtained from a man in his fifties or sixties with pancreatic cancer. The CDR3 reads CASSLALASTDTQYF. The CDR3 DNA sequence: TGTGCCAGCAGCTTGGCACTAGCAAGCACAGATACGCAGTATTTT.